Each of the 13 T cell receptor beta chains below was sequenced from the same sample in a study of blood T cell repertoires in COVID-19. The method was immunoSEQ multiplex PCR; TCRdb's version includes in-frame clones alone and lacks a portion of them. The sample holds just over 150,000 clones, 70% to 85% seen once. Sequencing was performed on peripheral blood. The receptors shown here come from a woman older than 75 with acute or convalescent COVID-19.

The chain employs TRBV12-3 or TRBV12-4 and TRBJ2-2; no reliable D call. Between the trimmed V and J ends, which lost 5 bases and 7 bases, there was a span of 11 bases. The CDR3 consists of 13 residues. CDR3 nucleotide sequence: TGTGCCAGCAGTCTTAGTCGAGGCGGGGAGCTGTTTTTT. Amino acid sequence: CASSLSRGGELFF.

This chain uses TRBV6-5 with TRBJ2-1; perhaps TRBD1 as D (6 bases). CDR3 size: 15 residues. From germline, CDR1 is MNHEY and CDR2 SVGAGI. V was cut by 5 bases and J by 5 bases, with 16 bases left in between. The CDR3 DNA sequence: TGTGCCAGCAGTCGGTACCGGGACACCGACAATGAGCAGTTCTTC. Translating it yields CASSRYRDTDNEQFF.

In this sample, this clone turned up once. V usage is TRBV5-1 and J usage is TRBJ2-1; 7 bases are shared with TRBD2. Unmatched junction bases numbered 4, after V lost 0 bases and J lost 7 bases. From germline, CDR1 is SGHRS and CDR2 YFSETQ. The CDR3 loop spans 14 amino acids. The CDR3 nucleotides are TGCGCCAGCAGCTTGGTATCAGCGGGAAATGAGCAGTTCTTC. This encodes CASSLVSAGNEQFF.

This chain links TRBV7-9 with TRBJ1-2; 9 bases line up with TRBD1. CDR3 length equals 16 residues. Germline CDR1 reads SEHNR; CDR2 reads FQNEAQ (reference sequence). V was pared by 0 bases and J by 8 bases, with 10 bases of the junction left unmatched. DNA for the CDR3: TGTGCCAGCAGCTTAGCGCTGGGACAGGGTCTTCAGGGCTACACCTTC. Its protein is CASSLALGQGLQGYTF.

This chain uses TRBV7-2 with TRBJ2-5, with a possible D match to TRBD1 (5 bases). Germline V lookup: CDR1 SGHTA, CDR2 FQGNSA. The CDR3 sequence is 14 residues long. Trimming cost V 4 bases and J 3 bases, with 12 bases left between them. The chain's CDR3 is CASSSQGTKETQYF. CDR3 nucleotide sequence: TGTGCCAGCAGCTCCCAGGGAACCAAAGAGACCCAGTACTTC.

The rearrangement links TRBV4-1 to TRBJ2-1; D possibly corresponds to TRBD2 (5 bases). The CDR3 consists of 13 residues. V lost 4 bases to trimming and J lost 3 bases, with 7 bases between them. Germline V gene sequence: CDR1 MGHRA, CDR2 YSYEKL. In DNA form, the CDR3 reads TGCGCCAGCAGCCGAGGGCTCTACAATGAGCAGTTCTTC. It specifies CASSRGLYNEQFF.

This clone has a single count. The chain uses TRBV18 and TRBJ2-1, with D maybe TRBD2 (6 bases). The CDR3 sequence is 14 residues long. The V end was cut by 5 bases, the J end by 5 bases, with 13 bases between. Germline V gives CDR1 KGHSH, CDR2 LQKENI. In DNA, the CDR3 is TGTGCCAGCTCAATTCTAACGGGGGACAATGAGCAGTTCTTC. Its translation is CASSILTGDNEQFF. Complete variable domain (other parts from reference TRBV18 and TRBJ2-1): NAGVMQNPRHLVRRRGQEARLRCSPMKGHSHVYWYRQLPEEGLKFMVYLQKENIIDESGMPKERFSAEFPKEGPSILRIQQVVRGDSAAYFCASSILTGDNEQFFGPGTRLTVL.

V gene TRBV7-2 combines with J gene TRBJ2-7; D unclear. The CDR3 has 14 amino acids. Germline CDR1 SGHTA, CDR2 FQGNSA. Trimming removed 1 base at V and 0 bases at J, with 7 bases between. The CDR3 protein is CASSLDLYSYEQYF. The CDR3 DNA sequence: TGTGCCAGCAGCTTAGACCTATACTCCTACGAGCAGTACTTC.

V and J are TRBV19 and TRBJ1-3, with D tentatively TRBD1 (6 bases). This CDR3 comprises 15 residues. V was pared by 6 bases and J by 1 base, with 13 bases between. Germline CDR1 reads LNHDA; CDR2 reads SQIVND (reference sequence). The CDR3 protein is CASRLNQGSGNTIYF. CDR3 nucleotides: TGTGCCAGTAGACTTAATCAGGGGTCTGGAAACACCATATATTTT.

The chain uses TRBV5-1 and TRBJ1-4; maybe TRBD1 (5 bases). Trimming took 4 bases from V and 6 from J, leaving 16 bases between them. CDR3 length: 15 amino acids. Germline values: CDR1 SGHRS, CDR2 YFSETQ. The CDR3 region has the DNA TGCGCCAGCAGCCGGGAGGGGAGAAGGGATGAAAAACTGTTTTTT. This sequence encodes CASSREGRRDEKLFF.

This clone was seen a handful of times. V usage is TRBV7-8 and J usage is TRBJ2-7; 8 bases map to TRBD2. Trimming cost V 4 bases and J 2 bases; bases outside gene matches: 13. Germline lookup yields CDR1 SGHVS and CDR2 FQNEAQ. The CDR3 contains 17 residues. The CDR3 region is CASSSLAGSAPPYEQYF. In nucleotides, the CDR3 is TGTGCCAGCAGCTCCCTAGCGGGTTCGGCTCCTCCCTACGAGCAGTACTTC.

The chain is built from TRBV7-2 and TRBJ2-7; 8 positions agree with TRBD1. Trimming removed 4 bases from V and 1 base from J; junction bases left unmatched: 6. Germline V gives CDR1 SGHTA, CDR2 FQGNSA. This CDR3 region has 15 residues. The CDR3 bases are TGTGCCAGCAGCTCGCAGGGGGCAGGATCCTACGAGCAGTACTTC. It translates to CASSSQGAGSYEQYF.

In this sample, this clone turned up a few times. The junction departs from the called germline gene at one end, perhaps through a read error. The chain joins TRBV6-1 to TRBJ2-7; 8 bases match TRBD1. Germline-derived CDR1 and CDR2 are MNHNS and SASEGT. The CDR3 contains 15 residues. The CDR3: CASCELGTGDYEQYF. The CDR3, as DNA: TGTGCCAGCTGTGAATTAGGGACAGGAGACTACGAGCAGTACTTC.